This TCR beta chain was obtained from a study of shared clonotypes between healthy human individuals. Per germline, CDR1 MDHEN and CDR2 SYDVKM. The CDR3 runs 14 residues. Trimming took 4 bases from V and 8 from J, leaving 17 bases between them. Investigators spread the genomic DNA of each subset evenly over several immunoSEQ plates. Here immunoSEQ multiplex PCR was the method, and the copy in TCRdb shows in-frame clones only, minus some. Counted here are around 2,000,000 clones, roughly 94% occurring once; the ten biggest clones make up about 0.13%. Healthy HIV-negative adults without recent acute infections or vaccinations served as donors.

The receptor was isolated from a man aged 18 to 35 in good health. The rearrangement joins TRBV28 to TRBJ1-2; D remains unclear. The sample was naive CD4+ T cells sorted from blood. Subset noted: CD45RA+ positively selected. The CDR3 DNA sequence: TGTGCCAGCAGTTCCTCGGACTGGCTTGGGGGCTACACCTTC. This gives the protein CASSSSDWLGGYTF.